What follows are 3 T cell receptor beta chains derived from one specimen sequenced in a study of response to subunit inactivated influenza vaccine. Each CDR3 protein is one row after TCRdb ran MiXCR on the RT-PCR reads. Seen here are around 520,000 distinct CDR3 sequences, about 25% observed once, and the top ten hold approximately 1.9%. Sample: CD4+ T cells sorted from PBMCs, taken 4 to 6 days after vaccination. The receptors come from a man aged 45 to 65 who received an inactivated influenza vaccine.

CDR3 region: CASSKAGVADNEQFF. CDR3 bases: TGTGCCAGCAGTAAAGCGGGAGTGGCGGACAATGAGCAGTTCTTC. This chain uses TRBV28 with TRBJ2-1; 8 nucleotides agree with TRBD2. This CDR3 has 15 residues. Germline-derived CDR1 and CDR2 are MDHEN and SYDVKM. The trim removed 5 bases at V and 5 bases at J, leaving 8 bases unmatched.

The table lists this clonotype with a few counts. A much larger clone sits a single nucleotide away, making a read error possible. The V call is TRBV20-1, the J call TRBJ2-3; D perhaps matches TRBD2 (5 bases). CDR3 length: 16 residues. Germline lookup yields CDR1 DFQATT and CDR2 SNEGSKA (reference sequence). In DNA form, the CDR3 reads TGCTGTGCTAGAGATGTACTCGGGATTAGCACAGATACGCAGTATTTT. Amino acids: CCARDVLGISTDTQYF.

This chain joins TRBV12-3 or TRBV12-4 and TRBJ2-1; TRBD2 matches 11 bases. This CDR3 is 17 amino acids long. The J segment lost 5 bases and the V segment lost 6 bases, leaving 12 bases of the junction unmatched. The CDR3 protein is CASRTSHPTSGDNEQFF. As DNA, the CDR3 is TGTGCCAGCAGGACCTCACATCCGACTAGCGGGGACAATGAGCAGTTCTTC.